Here is one T cell receptor beta chain with its context. This entry comes from a study of control samples from healthy donors and cancer patients. Germline V gives CDR1 MDHEN, CDR2 SYDVKM. Trimming left V 1 base short and J 10 bases short, with 13 bases between. This CDR3 has 14 residues. Clones were read by immunoSEQ multiplex PCR, and TCRdb kept only the in-frame ones, dropping some. This sample has roughly 160,000 clones, with about 90% found just once. V is TRBV28 and J is TRBJ1-4, with D perhaps matching TRBD1 (6 bases). This TCR came from a woman aged 25 to 45 in good health. Sequencing input: blood. The CDR3 protein is CASSLSGAGGKLFF. CDR3 bases: TGTGCCAGCAGTTTATCGGGGGCCGGGGGAAAACTGTTTTTT.